The sequence of this T cell receptor (beta chain) was determined in a study of shared clonotypes between healthy human individuals. Study background: There were three CD4 naive, three CD4 memory, two CD8 naive and one CD8 memory plates per donor.

This clone was seen a single time. The antigen is unknown. Study results and limitations: Non-shared clonotypes displayed generation probabilities falling below those of clonotypes present in all four donors. Sharing across four donors was highest in naive CD4 (approximately 5%) and lowest in memory CD8 (0.4%). Large depth notwithstanding, sorted-subset sequencing proved incomplete by rarefaction.

Only in-frame clones appear in the TCRdb table, and some are missing; sequencing was by immunoSEQ multiplex PCR. Counted here are some 2,500,000 clones, around 92% occurring once; the ten biggest clones make up 0.37%. CDR1 MNHEY and CDR2 SMNVEV come from the germline V gene (reference sequence). This CDR3 contains 18 residues. V was shortened by 6 bases and J by 5 bases, with 26 bases between the two germline ends. The specimen was naive CD4+ T cells from PBMCs. Subset noted: CD45RA+ positively selected. The chain employs TRBV27 and TRBJ1-5; perhaps TRBD1 as D (5 bases). The receptor's source is a man aged 18 to 30 in good health. Some clones in this sample may be carry-over from other donors' samples. The DNA for the CDR3 is TGTGCCAGCAGACCACTTTACCTAAGCGGGGGGAACTATCAGCCCCAGCATTTT. Encoded protein: CASRPLYLSGGNYQPQHF.